The 24 T cell receptor beta chains given below trace back to one sample, sequenced in a study of tumor-infiltrating lymphocytes in primary liver carcinoma. Germline DNA was also extracted, while the blood RNA originated from unsorted whole blood. With a constant-region primer, TCR beta cDNA was made from around 520 ng of total RNA. Investigators got TCR beta libraries out of three nested multiplex PCR rounds, done with slightly modified ARM-PCR. TRBV1-TRBV30 forward and Cbeta reverse primers drove the first two roughly 10-cycle rounds. MiXCR was run by TCRdb on the multiplex PCR reads, yielding one entry per CDR3 protein. This sample has fewer than 350,000 distinct CDR3 sequences, with 50% to 70% found just once. Material: peripheral blood. Every receptor here comes from a man aged 35 to 55 with primary liver carcinoma and hepatitis B virus infection.

In the case of this clonotype: The germline gene is not matched at one end of the junction; a read error may be the cause. This chain uses TRBV12-3 or TRBV12-4 with TRBJ2-7; 7 positions agree with TRBD1. The CDR3 is made up of 14 amino acids. CDR3 region: CARSLGTVVNEQYF. CDR3 coding DNA: TGTGCCAGAAGTTTAGGGACAGTCGTCAACGAGCAGTACTTC.

This clonotype was seen more than once but under ten times. This sequence joins TRBV7-8 and TRBJ2-1; TRBD2 matches at 8 bases. This CDR3 is built from 15 residues. The V gene end was trimmed by 5 bases and the J gene end by 4 bases; junction bases not matched to a gene: 7. Germline V gives CDR1 SGHVS, CDR2 FQNEAQ. The CDR3 loop is CASSPVSSGYNEQFF. For the CDR3, the DNA is TGTGCCAGCAGCCCAGTCTCTAGCGGGTACAATGAGCAGTTCTTC. Full variable domain (rest looked up from reference TRBV7-8 and TRBJ2-1): GAGVSQSPRYKVAKRGQDVALRCDPISGHVSLFWYQQALGQGPEFLTYFQNEAQLDKSGLPSDRFFAERPEGSVSTLKIQRTQQEDSAVYLCASSPVSSGYNEQFFGPGTRLTVL.

Points on this clonotype: A much larger clone is a single base away; this may be a read error. The rearrangement links TRBV4-3 to TRBJ2-1; TRBD1 is a possible D gene (5 bases). Germline V gene lookup returns CDR1 LGHNA and CDR2 YSLEER. The CDR3 loop spans 16 amino acids. The CDR3 loop is CASSQETWGGYNGQFF. The CDR3 DNA is TGCGCCAGCAGCCAGGAGACCTGGGGCGGCTACAATGGGCAGTTCTTC.

This clonotype was observed a handful of times. A much larger clonotype is one base distant, so this may be a read error. This chain links TRBV4-2 with TRBJ2-1; the D call may be TRBD1 or TRBD2 (5 bases each). V lost 4 bases and J 9 bases, leaving 16 bases between the germline ends. The CDR3 is 14 amino acids. Germline CDR1 and CDR2: LGHNA and YNFKEQ. This CDR3 is CASSRASRDPEQFF. In nucleotides, the CDR3 is TGTGCCAGCAGCCGAGCTTCCCGGGACCCTGAGCAGTTCTTC.

This clonotype was detected ten times or more. The V gene is TRBV5-4, the J gene TRBJ1-2, with a weak D call TRBD1 (6 bases). CDR3 length: 15 residues. Trimming removed 4 bases at V and 3 bases at J, with 16 bases between. The germline gives CDR1 SGHNT, CDR2 YYREEE (reference sequence). The CDR3: CASSPGGAVDYGYTF. The CDR3 DNA reads as TGTGCCAGCAGCCCGGGGGGGGCAGTGGACTATGGCTACACCTTC.

A note on this clonotype: With a much larger clone just one base away, this may be a read error. The V gene is TRBV6-5, the J gene TRBJ1-6, with no clear D. The germline V gene encodes CDR1 MNHEY and CDR2 SVGAGI. The CDR3 has 14 residues. The CDR3 protein is CAGSSDLLGSPLHF. The CDR3 coding sequence is TGTGCCGGCAGTTCGGATCTGCTGGGTTCACCCCTCCACTTT.

On this clonotype itself: A read error may produce the germline difference seen at one junction end. The J gene is TRBJ1-2, the V gene TRBV11-2; D remains ambiguous. Germline CDR1 SGHAT, CDR2 FQNNGV. The CDR3 consists of 15 residues. The CDR3 DNA reads TGTACCAGCAGCACCTTGTCGGGCCAGAAATATGGCTACACCTTC. Translation gives CTSSTLSGQKYGYTF. Based on the CDR3 plus reference TRBV11-2 and TRBJ1-2, the full variable domain is EAGVAQSPRYKIIEKRQSVAFWCNPISGHATLYWYQQILGQGPKLLIQFQNNGVVDDSQLPKDRFSAERLKGVDSTLKIQPAKLEDSAVYLCTSSTLSGQKYGYTFGSGTRLTVV.

The rearrangement joins TRBV30 to TRBJ1-1; D call uncertain. The CDR3 covers 17 residues. V was trimmed by 1 base and J by 1 base, leaving 19 bases between them. Germline V gives CDR1 GTSNPN, CDR2 SVGIG (reference sequence). The CDR3, as DNA: TGTGCCTGGAGTGACCCCCTTTGGATAGTTTCGAACACTGAAGCTTTCTTT. Translation gives CAWSDPLWIVSNTEAFF.

This clonotype appeared a few times. The chain joins TRBV6-5 to TRBJ2-7; 14 bases align to TRBD2. This CDR3 comprises 16 residues. Germline CDR1 MNHEY, CDR2 SVGAGI. V trimming: 6 bases; J trimming: 6 bases; junction bases outside the gene matches: 10. Written as DNA, the CDR3 is TGTGCCAGCAGCCCTCGGACTAGCGGGAGGCGCGGCGAGCAGTACTTC. It specifies CASSPRTSGRRGEQYF.

The count of this clonotype is one. The junction departs from the called germline gene at one end, perhaps through a read error. The genes are TRBV4-2 and TRBJ1-3; D is ambiguous. The CDR3 is 15 residues long. Germline assignment: CDR1 LGHNA and CDR2 YNFKEQ. CDR3 region: CASSQEGSSGNTMYF. The CDR3 DNA follows: TGTGCCAGCAGCCAAGAGGGCAGCTCTGGAAACACCATGTATTTT.

In regard to this clonotype: Possible read error: a much larger clone is one base away. The CDR3 DNA follows: TGTGCCAGCAGACCATTCGGCGAGGGGGCGTACACCGGGGGGCTGTTTTTT. It translates to CASRPFGEGAYTGGLFF. The rearrangement links TRBV6-5 to TRBJ2-2; a weak D match, TRBD1 (7 bases). The length of the CDR3 is 17 residues. Germline V gene lookup returns CDR1 MNHEY and CDR2 SVGAGI.

The gene calls are TRBV29-1 and TRBJ1-1; D remains ambiguous. The CDR3 is 12 residues long. The V and J ends lost 6 bases and 4 bases respectively, with 12 bases between them. Germline V CDR1 and CDR2: SQVTM, ANQGSEA. CDR3 in DNA: TGCAGCGTAGGTATGGGTGGCACTGAAGCTTTCTTT. Translation: CSVGMGGTEAFF.

Remarks on this clonotype: A much larger clone differs by one base, so this may be a read error. The chain employs TRBV5-4 and TRBJ2-3, with 7 bases fitting TRBD2. Germline V CDR1 and CDR2: SGHNT, YYREEE (reference sequence). The CDR3 is 16 amino acids. The CDR3 sequence is CASSSPASGYTDMQYF. DNA of the CDR3: TGTGCCAGCAGCTCTCCCGCTAGCGGTTACACAGATATGCAGTATTTT. Variable domain in full (rest from reference TRBV5-4 and TRBJ2-3): ETGVTQSPTHLIKTRGQQVTLRCSSQSGHNTVSWYQQALGQGPQFIFQYYREEENGRGNFPPRFSGLQFPNYSSELNVNALELDDSALYLCASSSPASGYTDMQYFGPGTRLTVL.

Turning to this clonotype: A much larger clone differs from this one at a single base, so this may be a read error. The chain has TRBV29-1 and TRBJ1-1, with D tentatively TRBD1 (6 bases). Trimming cost V 7 bases and J 7 bases, with 22 bases left between them. CDR1 is SQVTM, CDR2 ANQGSEA, per germline. The CDR3 is 14 residues long. The CDR3 bases are TGCAGCGCTCTGGCGGGCTTCGGGGACATTGAAGCTTTCTTT. Its translation is CSALAGFGDIEAFF.

The table lists this clonotype with many counts. V usage is TRBV6-5 and J usage is TRBJ2-1, with 13 bases that match TRBD2. Germline V gene data show CDR1 as MNHEY and CDR2 as SVGAGI. The V segment lost 11 bases and the J segment 2 bases; nucleotides outside the gene matches: 6. This CDR3 has 15 amino acids. DNA for the CDR3: TGTGCCGGAGGACTAGCGGGAGAAACCTACAATGAGCAGTTCTTC. This encodes CAGGLAGETYNEQFF.

A word on this clonotype: Given the absence of the conserved phenylalanine or tryptophan at the CDR3 end, a read error is likely. The chain uses TRBV4-3 and TRBJ2-5, with TRBD2 as a possible D gene (6 bases). The CDR3 is 14 amino acids. Germline CDR1 and CDR2: LGHNA and YSLEER. The CDR3 nucleotides are TGTGCCAGCAGCCAAGACTTAGCGGACGAGGCCCAGTACTCC. Translating gives CASSQDLADEAQYS.

Regarding this clonotype: A much larger clone lies a single base off, so this may be a read error. J is TRBJ2-7 and V is TRBV6-1; D is possibly TRBD1 (5 bases). V was clipped by 2 bases and J by 7 bases, with 18 bases between them. Germline V lookup: CDR1 MNHNS, CDR2 SASEGT. CDR3 length: 15 residues. The CDR3 reads CASSESRVLLKEQYF. The DNA of the CDR3 is TGTGCCAGCAGTGAAAGCAGGGTGCTGTTGAAGGAGCAGTACTTC.

With respect to this clonotype: One base away lies a much larger clone, so this may be a sequencing read error. The chain employs TRBV5-5 and TRBJ1-2; D gene ambiguous. In germline, CDR1 is SGHKS, CDR2 YYEKEE (reference sequence). The CDR3 contains 13 residues. Deletions cut 5 bases from V and 7 bases from J, with 15 bases between. CDR3 DNA: TGTGCCAGCAGGGTGCCGGGAACTTCTGGCTACACCTTC. Translating it yields CASRVPGTSGYTF.

V and J are TRBV30 and TRBJ1-2; D is undetermined. The V end was cut by 5 bases, the J end by 8 bases, with 18 bases between. This CDR3 comprises 13 residues. CDR1 is GTSNPN and CDR2 is SVGIG in the germline V gene (reference sequence). The CDR3 DNA reads TGTGCCTGGGGCCGCGAGTTAGGATCCGGCTACACCTTC. Translated, it gives CAWGRELGSGYTF. Combining the CDR3 with reference TRBV30 and TRBJ1-2 gives the whole variable domain SQTIHQWPATLVQPVGSPLSLECTVEGTSNPNLYWYRQAAGRGLQLLFYSVGIGQISSEVPQNLSASRPQDRQFILSSKKLLLSDSGFYLCAWGRELGSGYTFGSGTRLTVV.

In its sample, this clonotype was seen a few times. The chain has TRBV28 and TRBJ2-7, with 11 bases lining up with TRBD1. Germline CDR1 is MDHEN and CDR2 is SYDVKM. Germline trimming cut 4 bases from V and 0 bases from J; bases unmatched to any gene: 8. This CDR3 region has 17 residues. CDR3 amino acids: CASSSVDRGPSSYEQYF. In DNA, the CDR3 is TGTGCCAGCAGTTCCGTGGACAGGGGGCCCAGCTCCTACGAGCAGTACTTC.

This clonotype has a single count. A much larger clone differs from this one at a single base, so this may be a read error. This sequence joins TRBV4-1 and TRBJ1-4; D is undetermined. This CDR3 has 13 amino acids. In germline, CDR1 is MGHRA, CDR2 YSYEKL. DNA of the CDR3: TGCGCCAGCAGCCTCCTGGTAAAGGAAAAACTGTCTTTT. It is translated as CASSLLVKEKLSF.

Regarding this clonotype: Because it lacks the conserved phenylalanine or tryptophan at the end, this CDR3 is likely a read error. No DNA is shown, since the ends of the CDR3 on it are uncertain; the CDR3 is the one TCRdb lists. The chain links TRBV11-2 to TRBJ1-2; TRBD1 is taken as the D call from the table, unchecked against the DNA. The V gene's germline CDR1 is SGHAT and CDR2 FQNNGV. The length of the CDR3 is 14 amino acids, counting both ends. CDR3: CASSLTGGDYGYAL.

This clonotype was observed a single time. A much larger clone differs from this one at a single base, so this may be a read error. The conserved closing phenylalanine or tryptophan is absent in this CDR3, likely reflecting a read error. This rearrangement joins TRBV29-1 to TRBJ2-7; TRBD2 is a possible D gene (6 bases). Germline V gene lookup returns CDR1 SQVTM and CDR2 ANQGSEA. V dropped 4 bases and J dropped 6 bases, with 10 bases sitting between them. This CDR3 spans 11 amino acids. This CDR3 is CSVGQGGEQYL. The CDR3 DNA follows: TGCAGCGTTGGGCAGGGAGGCGAGCAGTACCTC.

Regarding this clonotype: A read error may explain this, as a much larger clone is one base away. The V gene is TRBV6-1, the J gene TRBJ2-1; no definite D call. Per the germline V gene, CDR1 is MNHNS and CDR2 is SASEGT. The CDR3 has 16 amino acids. V dropped 2 bases and J dropped 2 bases, with 13 bases sitting between them. The DNA of the CDR3 is TGTGCCAGCAGTGAACAGGTGATCGTCACCTACAATGAGCAGTTCTTC. Encoded protein: CASSEQVIVTYNEQFF.